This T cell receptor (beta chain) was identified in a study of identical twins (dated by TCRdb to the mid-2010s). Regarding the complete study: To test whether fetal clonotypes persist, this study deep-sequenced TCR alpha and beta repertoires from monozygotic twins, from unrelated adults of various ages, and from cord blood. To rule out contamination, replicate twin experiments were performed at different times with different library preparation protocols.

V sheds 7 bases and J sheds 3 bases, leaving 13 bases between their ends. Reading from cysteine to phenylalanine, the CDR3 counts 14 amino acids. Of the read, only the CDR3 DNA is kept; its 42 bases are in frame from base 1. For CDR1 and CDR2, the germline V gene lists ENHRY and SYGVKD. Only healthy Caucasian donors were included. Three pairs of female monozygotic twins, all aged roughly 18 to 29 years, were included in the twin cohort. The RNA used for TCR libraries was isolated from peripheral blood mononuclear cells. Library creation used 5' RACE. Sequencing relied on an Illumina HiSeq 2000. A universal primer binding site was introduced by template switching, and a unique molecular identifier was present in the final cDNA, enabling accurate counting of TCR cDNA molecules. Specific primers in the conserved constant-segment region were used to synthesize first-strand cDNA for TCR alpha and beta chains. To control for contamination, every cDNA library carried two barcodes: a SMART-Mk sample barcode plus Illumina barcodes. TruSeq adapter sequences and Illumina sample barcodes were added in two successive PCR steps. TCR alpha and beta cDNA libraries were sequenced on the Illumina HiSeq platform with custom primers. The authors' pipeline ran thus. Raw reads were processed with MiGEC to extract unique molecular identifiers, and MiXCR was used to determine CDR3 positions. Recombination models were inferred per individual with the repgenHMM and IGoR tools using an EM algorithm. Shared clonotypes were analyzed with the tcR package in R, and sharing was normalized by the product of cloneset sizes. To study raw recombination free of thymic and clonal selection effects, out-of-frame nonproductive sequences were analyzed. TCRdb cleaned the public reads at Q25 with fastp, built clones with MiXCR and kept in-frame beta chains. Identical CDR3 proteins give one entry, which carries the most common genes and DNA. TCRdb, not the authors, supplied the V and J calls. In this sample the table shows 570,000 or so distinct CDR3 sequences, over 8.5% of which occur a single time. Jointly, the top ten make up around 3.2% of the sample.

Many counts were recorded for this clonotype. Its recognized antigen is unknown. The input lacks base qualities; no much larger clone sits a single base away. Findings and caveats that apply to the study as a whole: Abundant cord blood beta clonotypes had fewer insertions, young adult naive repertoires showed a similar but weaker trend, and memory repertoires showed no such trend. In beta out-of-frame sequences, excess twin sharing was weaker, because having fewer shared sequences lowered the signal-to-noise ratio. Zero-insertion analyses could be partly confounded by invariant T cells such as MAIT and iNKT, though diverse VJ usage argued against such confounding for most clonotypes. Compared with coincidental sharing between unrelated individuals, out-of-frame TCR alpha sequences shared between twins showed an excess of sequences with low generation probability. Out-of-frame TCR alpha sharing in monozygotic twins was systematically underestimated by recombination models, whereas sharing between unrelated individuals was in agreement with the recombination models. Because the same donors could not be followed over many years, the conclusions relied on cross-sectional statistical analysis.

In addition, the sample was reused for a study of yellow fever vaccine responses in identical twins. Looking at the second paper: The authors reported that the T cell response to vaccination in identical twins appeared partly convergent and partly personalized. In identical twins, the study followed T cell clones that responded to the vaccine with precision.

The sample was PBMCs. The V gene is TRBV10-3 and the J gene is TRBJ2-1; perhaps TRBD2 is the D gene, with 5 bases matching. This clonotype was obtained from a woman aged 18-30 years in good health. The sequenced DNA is TGTGCCATCACCGAACGCCGGGACTACAATGAGCAGTTCTTC. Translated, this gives CAITERRDYNEQFF.